These T cell receptor beta chains were read from a single sample in a study of blood T cell repertoires in COVID-19. This table comes from immunoSEQ multiplex PCR, and its TCRdb copy is limited to in-frame clones, with some not included. The data show roughly 430,000 clones, 70% to 90% seen once. The sample taken for sequencing was PBMCs or T cells enriched from blood (not recorded which). These receptors all stem from a woman aged 18-29 years who had been exposed to COVID-19. The CDR3 runs from the conserved cysteine through the conserved F or W. D genes are given only for firm matches. The size field is filled for only some rows; it gives once, few, many or a size class.

d_call | clone_size | j_call | v_call | cdr3_nt | cdr3_aa
- | - | TRBJ2-6 | TRBV28 | TGTGCCAGCAGTTTATTTCAGGGAACCTCTGGGGCCAACGTCCTGACTTTC | CASSLFQGTSGANVLTF
- | once | TRBJ1-5 | TRBV18 | TGTGCCAGCTCACCAACGGTCACGACGGGCGGGAGTAATCAGCCCCAGCATTTT | CASSPTVTTGGSNQPQHF
TRBD1 | - | TRBJ2-5 | TRBV18 | TGTGCCAGCTCACCACTCCCGGGACAGGGGCAAGAGACCCAGTACTTC | CASSPLPGQGQETQYF
- | few | TRBJ1-2 | TRBV6-5 | TGTGCCAGCAGAAGTACAGGGTTTGCTAACTATGGCTACACCTTC | CASRSTGFANYGYTF
TRBD2 | - | TRBJ2-1 | TRBV5-8 | TGTGCCAGCAGCTTGGTCACTAGCGGCTACAATGAGCAGTTCTTC | CASSLVTSGYNEQFF
- | - | TRBJ1-2 | TRBV12-3/TRBV12-4 | TGTGCCGCAGGCAGGGGCTACACCTTC | CAAGRGYTF
TRBD1 | - | TRBJ1-1 | TRBV6-5 | TGTGCCAGCAGTCACGGACAGGGACTGATCGCTGAAGCTTTCTTT | CASSHGQGLIAEAFF
- | few | TRBJ1-1 | TRBV5-1 | TGCGCCAGCAGCGCCCAAGGGGCGCAGACTGAAGCTTTCTTT | CASSAQGAQTEAFF
TRBD1 | - | TRBJ1-4 | TRBV5-6 | TGTGCCAGCAGCCTCGGGACAGGGGCTGAAAAACTGTTTTTT | CASSLGTGAEKLFF
TRBD2 | - | TRBJ2-1 | TRBV10-1 | TGCGCCAGCAGGGGTAGCGGGAACAATGAGCAGTTCTTC | CASRGSGNNEQFF
TRBD1 | many | TRBJ2-1 | TRBV19 | TGTGCCAGTAGTATGACAGGGAACTCCTACAATGAGCAGTTCTTC | CASSMTGNSYNEQFF
- | - | TRBJ1-6 | TRBV5-1 | TGCGCCAGCAGCCTCCCTGACAGGAATTCACCCCTCCACTTT | CASSLPDRNSPLHF
TRBD2 | once | TRBJ2-1 | TRBV13 | TGTGCCAGCAGCCCCTCCCCGCTAGCGGGAGTTGAAAATGAGCAGTTCTTC | CASSPSPLAGVENEQFF
TRBD2 | - | TRBJ2-3 | TRBV20-1 | TGCAGTGCTAGTCCGGTGGGGGGGAGCACAGATACGCAGTATTTT | CSASPVGGSTDTQYF
- | - | TRBJ1-1 | TRBV20-1 | TGCAGTGCTAGAAGACAGGAAGCTTTCTTT | CSARRQEAFF
- | - | TRBJ1-5 | TRBV21-1 | TGTGCCAGCAGCCTTCTTCCGGGTAGGCCCAAGGCACACAATCAGCCCCAGCATTTT | CASSLLPGRPKAHNQPQHF
TRBD1 | - | TRBJ1-4 | TRBV4-1 | TGCGCCAGCAGCCAAGGGTATTATGGGACAGTTGCAACTAATGAAAAACTGTTTTTT | CASSQGYYGTVATNEKLFF
- | - | TRBJ1-5 | TRBV30 | TGTGCCTGGAGTGTACAGCGACAGTTCAATCAGCCCCAGCATTTT | CAWSVQRQFNQPQHF
TRBD2 | - | TRBJ2-7 | TRBV7-6 | TGTGCCAGCAGTCCTACTAGCGGGGCCATCTACGAGCAGTACTTC | CASSPTSGAIYEQYF
TRBD1 | - | TRBJ1-4 | TRBV19 | TGTGCCAGTAGTAGGAGGGACAGTCGAAATGAAAAACTGTTTTTT | CASSRRDSRNEKLFF
TRBD1 | - | TRBJ2-5 | TRBV28 | TGTGCCAGCAGCCCTGGGACAGGTTGGCCTCACGAGACCCAGTACTTC | CASSPGTGWPHETQYF
TRBD1 | - | TRBJ1-2 | TRBV6-5 | TGTGCCAGCAGATCCCGGGACAGGGCTATCCATGGCTACACCTTC | CASRSRDRAIHGYTF
TRBD2 | - | TRBJ2-7 | TRBV11-2 | TGTGCCAGCAGCCCCACTTGGGCTAGCGGGTCCTACGAGCAGTACTTC | CASSPTWASGSYEQYF
- | - | TRBJ1-1 | TRBV11-3 | TGTGCCAGCAGCCCCTCAGTTATGAACACTGAAGCTTTCTTT | CASSPSVMNTEAFF
TRBD1 | - | TRBJ1-5 | TRBV28 | TGTGCCAGCAGTTTAGCCGGGACAGGAATTGGGGTTGGGAGCAATCAGCCCCAGCATTTT | CASSLAGTGIGVGSNQPQHF
TRBD2 | - | TRBJ2-1 | TRBV14 | TGTGCCAGCAGCCAAGAGTCCGCGGGAGGGCCCTACAATGAGCAGTTCTTC | CASSQESAGGPYNEQFF
TRBD2 | many | TRBJ2-3 | TRBV28 | TGTGCCAGCAGTTCGTTAGCGGGAGGAGCGGATACGCAGTATTTT | CASSSLAGGADTQYF
TRBD1 | - | TRBJ2-7 | TRBV4-3 | TGCGCCAGCAGCCAAGCCCAGACAGGGGGCTACGGGCAGTACTTC | CASSQAQTGGYGQYF
- | once | TRBJ2-7 | TRBV29-1 | TGCAGCGTTGGTAGTCGGGGGGCGGACGAGCAGTACTTC | CSVGSRGADEQYF
- | - | TRBJ2-3 | TRBV11-3 | TGTGCCAGCAGGGCAGGGTGGACAGATACGCAGTATTTT | CASRAGWTDTQYF
- | once | TRBJ1-5 | TRBV6-5 | TGTGCCAGCAGTTACAAGGGGAGCAATCAGCCCCAGCATTTT | CASSYKGSNQPQHF
- | - | TRBJ2-7 | TRBV14 | TGTGCCAGCAGCCAAGATTTCCGCAGCTACGAGCAGTACTTC | CASSQDFRSYEQYF
- | few | TRBJ2-7 | TRBV10-3 | TGTGCCATCAGGACTAGCTCCTACGAGCAGTACTTC | CAIRTSSYEQYF
- | - | TRBJ2-3 | TRBV6-5 | TGTGCCAGCATTCGGGGGGCAATCACAGATACGCAGTATTTT | CASIRGAITDTQYF
- | once | TRBJ2-5 | TRBV6-2/TRBV6-3 | TGTGCCAGCAGTTACTCGTCTAGCGCGCTGGAGACCCAGTACTTC | CASSYSSSALETQYF
TRBD1 | - | TRBJ1-4 | TRBV29-1 | TGCAGCGCGTCAACTAATCAGGGGGTTAGCGGAAAACTGTTTTTT | CSASTNQGVSGKLFF
TRBD1 | - | TRBJ1-5 | TRBV7-2 | TGTGCCAGCAGCTTAGTAGGGACAGGGAACAATCAGCCCCAGCATTTT | CASSLVGTGNNQPQHF
- | - | TRBJ2-7 | TRBV20-1 | TGCAGTGCCCTCTTAACCTACGAGCAGTACTTC | CSALLTYEQYF
TRBD1 | - | TRBJ2-3 | TRBV5-6 | TGTGCCAGCAGCAGGACAGGGATTAGCACAGATACGCAGTATTTT | CASSRTGISTDTQYF
TRBD1 | - | TRBJ1-4 | TRBV28 | TGTGCCAGCAGTCAGGGACAGCTGGGCAGTGAAAAACTGTTTTTT | CASSQGQLGSEKLFF
TRBD1 | - | TRBJ1-1 | TRBV7-8 | TGTGCCAGCAGCCCCCGAACAGGGGTGGACACTGAAGCTTTCTTT | CASSPRTGVDTEAFF
- | - | TRBJ1-2 | TRBV19 | TGTGCCAGTAGTGCCCGGACTGCCCCCTATGGCTACACCTTC | CASSARTAPYGYTF
TRBD1 | - | TRBJ1-5 | TRBV7-2 | TGTGCCAGCAGCCCTTGGGCCCGACAGGGGGCAGGAGGCAATCAGCCCCAGCATTTT | CASSPWARQGAGGNQPQHF
TRBD1 | once | TRBJ2-3 | TRBV29-1 | TGCAGCGTACGGGGACAGGGGTGGACAGATACGCAGTATTTT | CSVRGQGWTDTQYF
TRBD1 | - | TRBJ1-6 | TRBV2 | TGTGCCAGCAGTGTAATAGGGAGACAGGGGCTCTATAATTCACCCCTCCACTTT | CASSVIGRQGLYNSPLHF